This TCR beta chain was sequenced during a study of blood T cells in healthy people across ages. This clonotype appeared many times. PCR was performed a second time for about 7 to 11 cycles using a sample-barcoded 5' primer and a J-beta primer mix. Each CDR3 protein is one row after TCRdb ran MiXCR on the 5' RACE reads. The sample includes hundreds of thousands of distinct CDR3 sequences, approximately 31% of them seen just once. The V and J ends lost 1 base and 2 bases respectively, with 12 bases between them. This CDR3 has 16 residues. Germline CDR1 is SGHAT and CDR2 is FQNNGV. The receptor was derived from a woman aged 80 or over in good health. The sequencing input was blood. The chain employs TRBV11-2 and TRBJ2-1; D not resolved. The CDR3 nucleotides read TGTGCCAGCAGCTTAGGGCAGTCCCGAACCTACAATGAGCAGTTCTTC. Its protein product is CASSLGQSRTYNEQFF. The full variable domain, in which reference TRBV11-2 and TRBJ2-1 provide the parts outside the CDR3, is EAGVAQSPRYKIIEKRQSVAFWCNPISGHATLYWYQQILGQGPKLLIQFQNNGVVDDSQLPKDRFSAERLKGVDSTLKIQPAKLEDSAVYLCASSLGQSRTYNEQFFGPGTRLTVL.